Sequencing of this TCR beta chain was carried out in a study of shared clonotypes between healthy human individuals. The wider study: Each donor's CD4 naive and CD4 memory cells filled three plates apiece, CD8 naive two, and CD8 memory one. Overall study findings and caveats: Donors were few, which limited the genetic and exposure-history diversity represented.

The CDR3 extends over 13 amino acids. Germline loops: CDR1 LGHNT, CDR2 FRNRAP. V shed 10 bases and J 4 bases; nucleotides not matched to a gene: 5. As concerns this clone: Its antigen is not identified.

Naive CD8 cells, CD45RO-negative and positively selected for CCR7, excluded terminally differentiated effector memory CD45RA+ cells. Authors' analysis steps: Filtering differed, since immunoSEQ gave only junction sequences and no quality scores. Profiling relied on immunoSEQ multiplex PCR, and the TCRdb table lists in-frame clones only, not all of them. V, J and clone size are taken as reported in that table, and D and trimming were inferred from the DNA itself. This table holds around 2.1 million clones, 90% to 95% found once. This chain links TRBV12-5 with TRBJ2-3, with 10 bases lining up with TRBD1. The source is a man younger than 30 in good health. Some clones in this sample may be carry-over from other donors' samples. The sequencing input was naive CD8+ T cells from PBMCs. The DNA of the CDR3 is TGTGCTAAGACAGGGGGCAGGGCAGATACGCAGTATTTT. Translating gives CAKTGGRADTQYF.